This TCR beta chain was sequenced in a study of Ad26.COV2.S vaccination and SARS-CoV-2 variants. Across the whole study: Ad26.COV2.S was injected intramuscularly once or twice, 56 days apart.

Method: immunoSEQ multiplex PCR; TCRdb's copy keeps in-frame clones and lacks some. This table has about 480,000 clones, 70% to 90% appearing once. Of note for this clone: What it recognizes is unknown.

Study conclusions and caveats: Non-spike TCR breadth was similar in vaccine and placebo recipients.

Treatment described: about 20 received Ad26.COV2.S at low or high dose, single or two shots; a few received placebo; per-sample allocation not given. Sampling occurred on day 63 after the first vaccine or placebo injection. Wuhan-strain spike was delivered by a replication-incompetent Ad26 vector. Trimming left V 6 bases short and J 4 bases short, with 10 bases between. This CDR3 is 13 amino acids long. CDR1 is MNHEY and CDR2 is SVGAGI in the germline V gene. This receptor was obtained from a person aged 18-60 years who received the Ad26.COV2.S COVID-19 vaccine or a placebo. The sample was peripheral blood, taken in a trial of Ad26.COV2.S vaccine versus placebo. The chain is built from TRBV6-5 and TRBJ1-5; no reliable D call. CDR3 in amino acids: CASRGGRNQPQHF. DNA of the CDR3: TGTGCCAGCAGGGGAGGGAGGAATCAGCCCCAGCATTTT.